These T cell receptor beta chains were read from a single sample in a study of blood T cell repertoires in COVID-19. The repertoire was sequenced with immunoSEQ multiplex PCR; TCRdb's copy has only in-frame clones and lacks some. The sample yields about 230,000 clones, about nine tenths seen once. Material for sequencing was peripheral blood. The receptors here all came from a middle-aged man with COVID-19, enrolled during active disease. CDR3s include the opening cysteine and the closing phenylalanine or tryptophan. Each record gives: V gene, D gene, clone size, J gene, CDR3 protein, CDR3 DNA. The D gene is left open where the match is weak. The size field is filled for only some rows; it gives once, few, many or a size class.

>TRBV5-4|-|-|TRBJ1-4
CASRAQVDEKLFF
TGTGCCAGCAGGGCTCAGGTGGATGAAAAACTGTTTTTT
>TRBV5-1|-|-|TRBJ1-5
CASSLNGADDQPQHF
TGCGCCAGCAGCTTGAATGGGGCAGACGATCAGCCCCAGCATTTT
>TRBV5-1|TRBD1|-|TRBJ1-1
CASSRADRGDRAEAFF
TGCGCCAGCAGCAGGGCGGACAGGGGAGATCGGGCTGAAGCTTTCTTT
>TRBV6-5|-|-|TRBJ1-5
CASSYGPDSNQPQHF
TGTGCCAGCAGTTACGGGCCAGATAGCAATCAGCCCCAGCATTTT
>TRBV2|TRBD1|-|TRBJ1-3
CASSRDSSGNTIYF
TGTGCCAGCAGTCGGGACAGCTCTGGAAACACCATATATTTT
>TRBV18|TRBD1|-|TRBJ1-1
CASLRDRGPDTEAFF
TGTGCCAGCTTAAGGGACAGGGGGCCGGACACTGAAGCTTTCTTT
>TRBV19|TRBD2|-|TRBJ2-3
CASSPSGRKADTQYF
TGTGCCAGTAGCCCAAGCGGGAGAAAGGCGGATACGCAGTATTTT
>TRBV19|TRBD1|-|TRBJ2-3
CASRPNTGTGSLDTQYF
TGTGCCAGTAGACCTAATACCGGGACAGGGAGTTTAGATACGCAGTATTTT
>TRBV28|-|-|TRBJ2-5
CASSASGVGQYF
TGTGCCAGCAGTGCGTCCGGGGTTGGCCAGTACTTC
>TRBV11-2|-|-|TRBJ2-1
CASSLWFNRYNEQFF
TGTGCCAGCAGCTTATGGTTCAACAGATACAATGAGCAGTTCTTC
>TRBV20-1|-|-|TRBJ1-2
CSASQGVRYGYTF
TGCAGTGCTAGTCAAGGGGTCCGCTATGGCTACACCTTC
>TRBV19|-|-|TRBJ1-2
CASSLEDTIYGYTF
TGTGCCAGTAGTCTAGAGGACACAATCTATGGCTACACCTTC
>TRBV18|-|-|TRBJ2-2
CASSPLRQEELFF
TGTGCCAGCTCACCACTTCGACAGGAGGAGCTGTTTTTT
>TRBV7-2|TRBD2|-|TRBJ2-1
CASSPTSGGSYNEQFF
TGTGCCAGCAGCCCGACTAGCGGGGGTTCCTACAATGAGCAGTTCTTC
>TRBV18|TRBD1|-|TRBJ2-7
CASSPAGGYEQYF
TGTGCCAGCTCACCGGCAGGGGGCTACGAGCAGTACTTC
>TRBV3-1/TRBV3-2|-|-|TRBJ1-5
CASSQGLDQPQHF
TGTGCCAGCAGCCAAGGGTTAGATCAGCCCCAGCATTTT
>TRBV7-8|-|few|TRBJ1-3
CASSLGDRGNTIYF
TGTGCCAGCAGCTTAGGCGACAGGGGAAACACCATATATTTT
>TRBV21-1|-|-|TRBJ1-1
CASSPDRGPNTEAFF
TGTGCCAGCAGCCCAGACAGGGGCCCGAACACTGAAGCTTTCTTT
>TRBV6-2/TRBV6-3|-|-|TRBJ1-6
CASSNPTGFNSPLHF
TGTGCCAGCAGTAACCCCACCGGTTTCAATTCACCCCTCCACTTT
>TRBV30|TRBD1|few|TRBJ2-1
CAWSVGTGVWNEQFF
TGTGCCTGGAGTGTAGGGACAGGGGTTTGGAATGAGCAGTTCTTC
>TRBV11-3|TRBD1|-|TRBJ1-5
CASNFGQGQGEYSNQPQHF
TGTGCCAGCAATTTTGGACAGGGTCAGGGGGAATATAGCAATCAGCCCCAGCATTTT
>TRBV6-6|-|-|TRBJ1-5
CASSYKRNQPQHF
TGTGCCAGCAGTTACAAACGGAATCAGCCCCAGCATTTT
>TRBV7-6|TRBD2|-|TRBJ2-2
CASSLEVLAGANTGELFF
TGTGCCAGCAGCTTAGAAGTCTTAGCGGGGGCTAACACCGGGGAGCTGTTTTTT
>TRBV5-5|TRBD1|-|TRBJ1-2
CASSHDRDGYTF
TGTGCCAGCAGCCATGACAGGGATGGCTACACCTTC
>TRBV9|TRBD1|-|TRBJ1-6
CASSATGDNSPLHF
TGTGCCAGCAGCGCCACAGGGGACAATTCACCCCTCCACTTT
>TRBV18|TRBD1|-|TRBJ2-2
CASSSGQANTGELFF
TGTGCCAGCTCGAGTGGACAGGCCAACACCGGGGAGCTGTTTTTT
>TRBV7-2|-|few|TRBJ1-4
CASSLGDWGEKLFF
TGTGCCAGCAGCTTAGGGGACTGGGGAGAAAAACTGTTTTTT
>TRBV25-1|TRBD1|-|TRBJ2-7
CASQDDGTGYHEQYF
TGTGCCAGCCAGGACGACGGGACAGGGTACCACGAGCAGTACTTC
>TRBV7-3|TRBD1|-|TRBJ1-1
CASSWGQGNTEAFF
TGTGCCAGCAGCTGGGGACAGGGAAACACTGAAGCTTTCTTT
>TRBV7-2|-|-|TRBJ2-1
CASSSARENEQFF
TGTGCCAGCAGCTCAGCTAGGGAGAATGAGCAGTTCTTC
>TRBV19|TRBD1|-|TRBJ1-4
CASSPRGTGDEKLFF
TGTGCCAGTAGTCCCAGGGGGACAGGGGACGAAAAACTGTTTTTT
>TRBV18|-|-|TRBJ2-1
CASSPPNIDEQFF
TGTGCCAGCTCCCCTCCCAACATCGATGAGCAGTTCTTC
>TRBV24-1|TRBD1|-|TRBJ1-5
CATSDLLGGAKHF
TGTGCCACCAGTGATTTGCTAGGGGGCGCCAAGCATTTT
>TRBV19|-|few|TRBJ2-6
CASSIQGPHSGANVLTF
TGTGCCAGTAGTATCCAGGGCCCTCACTCTGGGGCCAACGTCCTGACTTTC
>TRBV21-1|-|-|TRBJ2-2
CASPTPGQGYTGELFF
TGTGCCAGCCCTACTCCGGGACAGGGATACACCGGGGAGCTGTTTTTT
>TRBV3-1/TRBV3-2|TRBD1|-|TRBJ1-1
CASSQIRSGGTEAFF
TGTGCCAGCAGCCAAATCCGCTCAGGGGGCACTGAAGCTTTCTTT
>TRBV29-1|TRBD1|-|TRBJ2-1
CSVRGRIYEQFF
TGCAGCGTCAGGGGGCGCATATATGAGCAGTTCTTC
>TRBV28|-|-|TRBJ2-2
CASSSGDRRLGELFF
TGTGCCAGCAGTAGCGGGGACAGGCGGCTGGGGGAGCTGTTTTTT
>TRBV6-6|TRBD1|-|TRBJ1-2
CASSSPRDSPYGYTF
TGTGCCAGCAGTTCTCCCCGGGACAGCCCCTATGGCTACACCTTC
>TRBV6-6|-|-|TRBJ2-7
CASSYLRRGISYEQYF
TGTGCCAGCAGTTACTTGAGGAGAGGGATCTCCTACGAGCAGTACTTC
>TRBV5-1|-|few|TRBJ1-6
CASSSNSGANSPLHF
TGCGCCAGCAGCAGTAACAGCGGAGCTAATTCACCCCTCCACTTT
>TRBV6-2/TRBV6-3|-|few|TRBJ1-6
CASSSKIGWAVNSPLHF
TGTGCCAGCAGCTCTAAGATTGGGTGGGCCGTCAATTCACCCCTCCACTTT
>TRBV27|-|-|TRBJ1-2
CASSPTTGVGGLNYGYTF
TGTGCCAGCAGTCCAACTACGGGGGTGGGGGGTCTTAACTATGGCTACACCTTC
>TRBV15|TRBD2|-|TRBJ2-3
CATSKGLAQRTDTQYF
TGTGCCACCAGCAAAGGACTAGCCCAAAGGACAGATACGCAGTATTTT
>TRBV6-1|-|-|TRBJ2-5
CASSEGQQETQYF
TGTGCCAGCAGTGAAGGGCAGCAAGAGACCCAGTACTTC
>TRBV19|-|-|TRBJ2-3
CASGGSSTDTQYF
TGTGCCAGCGGGGGTTCTAGCACAGATACGCAGTATTTT
>TRBV6-6|-|-|TRBJ1-4
CASSYDRNNEKLFF
TGTGCCAGCAGTTACGACAGGAATAATGAAAAGCTGTTTTTT
>TRBV18|-|-|TRBJ2-1
CASSPNYRRGYNEQFF
TGTGCCAGCTCACCAAATTATCGGCGGGGTTACAATGAGCAGTTCTTC
>TRBV28|-|-|TRBJ2-2
CASSLSVPRDTGELFF
TGTGCCAGCAGTTTATCGGTGCCTCGGGACACCGGGGAGCTGTTTTTT
>TRBV5-1|TRBD2|once|TRBJ2-3
CASSPGLAGADTQYF
TGCGCCAGCAGCCCGGGACTAGCGGGAGCAGATACGCAGTATTTT